These T cell receptor beta chains were read from a single sample in a study of OX40 agonist ivuxolimab in advanced cancers. Here immunoSEQ multiplex PCR was the method, and the copy in TCRdb shows in-frame clones only, minus some. There are tens of thousands of clones in the sample; over 75% occur only once, and roughly 4.5% lies in the top ten. The sequences come from CD4+ or CD8+ T cells sorted from blood, collected in a trial of the OX40 agonist ivuxolimab. Receptors were obtained from an adult with an advanced solid tumor such as melanoma, head and neck, liver or kidney cancer. CDR3s include the opening cysteine and the closing phenylalanine or tryptophan. The D gene is left open where the match is weak. Rows give clone size only sometimes, using once, few, many, or a class for an expanded clone.

clone_size j_call d_call cdr3_length v_call cdr3_aa cdr3_nt
- TRBJ2-4 - 14 TRBV2 CASSEVEPQNIQYF TGTGCCAGCAGTGAAGTGGAGCCACAAAACATTCAGTACTTC
- TRBJ1-2 TRBD1 15 TRBV5-4 CASSTGTEANYGYTF TGTGCCAGCAGCACCGGGACAGAAGCTAACTATGGCTACACCTTC
once TRBJ2-7 - 13 TRBV5-1 CASSIAEPYEQYF TGCGCCAGCAGCATAGCGGAACCCTACGAGCAGTACTTC
- TRBJ2-7 TRBD1 16 TRBV7-6 CASSAADRGGSYEQYF TGTGCCAGCAGCGCGGCGGACAGGGGGGGCTCCTACGAGCAGTACTTC
- TRBJ1-2 TRBD1 14 TRBV19 CASRSGTGFWGYTF TGTGCCAGTAGGTCCGGGACAGGGTTTTGGGGCTACACCTTC
- TRBJ2-1 - 14 TRBV4-1 CASSQRARANEQFF TGCGCCAGCAGCCAACGGGCCCGGGCCAATGAGCAGTTCTTC
- TRBJ1-3 - 15 TRBV9 CASSVGRGSGNTIYF TGTGCCAGCAGCGTAGGAAGGGGTTCGGGAAACACCATATATTTT
- TRBJ2-7 - 12 TRBV28 CASSINRIGQYF TGTGCCAGCAGTATAAACAGGATTGGGCAGTACTTC
- TRBJ1-6 - 15 TRBV27 CASSSLGGRGSPLHF TGTGCCAGCAGTTCACTTGGGGGCAGGGGTTCACCCCTCCACTTT
once TRBJ2-2 - 17 TRBV27 CASSLLRVVGDTGELFF TGTGCCAGCAGTTTACTCCGGGTAGTCGGGGACACCGGGGAGCTGTTTTTT
- TRBJ2-3 TRBD2 19 TRBV11-3 CASSSGLAGAKVRTDTQYF TGTGCCAGCAGCTCGGGACTAGCGGGGGCCAAAGTAAGGACAGATACGCAGTATTTT
- TRBJ2-7 - 16 TRBV28 CASTWNPGKVTDEQYF TGTGCCAGCACTTGGAATCCCGGGAAGGTTACCGACGAGCAGTACTTC
- TRBJ2-5 - 15 TRBV7-7 CASSLSTMGEETQYF TGTGCTAGCAGCTTGAGCACTATGGGGGAAGAGACCCAGTACTTC